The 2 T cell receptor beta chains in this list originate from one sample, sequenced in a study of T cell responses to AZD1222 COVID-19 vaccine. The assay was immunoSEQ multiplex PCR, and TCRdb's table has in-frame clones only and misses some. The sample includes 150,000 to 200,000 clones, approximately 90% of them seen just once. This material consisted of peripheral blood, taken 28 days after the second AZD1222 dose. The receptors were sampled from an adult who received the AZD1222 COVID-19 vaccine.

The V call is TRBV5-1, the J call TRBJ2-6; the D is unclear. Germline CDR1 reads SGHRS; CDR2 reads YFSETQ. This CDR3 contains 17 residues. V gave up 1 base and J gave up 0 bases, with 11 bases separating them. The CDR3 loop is CASSLNGLSSGANVLTF. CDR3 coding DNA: TGCGCCAGCAGCTTGAATGGTCTAAGCTCTGGGGCCAACGTCCTGACTTTC.

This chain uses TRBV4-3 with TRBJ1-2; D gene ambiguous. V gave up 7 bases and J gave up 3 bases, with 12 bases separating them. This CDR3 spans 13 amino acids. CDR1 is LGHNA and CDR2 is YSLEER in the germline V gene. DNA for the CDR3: TGCGCCAGCACCGGGTCGGGCGACTATGGCTACACCTTC. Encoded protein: CASTGSGDYGYTF.